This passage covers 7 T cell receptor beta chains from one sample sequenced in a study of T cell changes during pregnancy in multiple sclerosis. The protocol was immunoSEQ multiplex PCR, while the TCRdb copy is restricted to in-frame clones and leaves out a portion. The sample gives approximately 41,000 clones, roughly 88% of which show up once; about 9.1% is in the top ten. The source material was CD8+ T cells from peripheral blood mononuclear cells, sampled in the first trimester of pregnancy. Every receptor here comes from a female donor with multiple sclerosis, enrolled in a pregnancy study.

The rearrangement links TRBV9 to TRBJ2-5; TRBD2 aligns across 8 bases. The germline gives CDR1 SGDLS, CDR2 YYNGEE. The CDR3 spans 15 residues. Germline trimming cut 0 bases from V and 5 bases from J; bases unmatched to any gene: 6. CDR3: CASSVVGSGEETQYF. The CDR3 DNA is TGTGCCAGCAGCGTAGTGGGTAGCGGGGAGGAGACCCAGTACTTC.

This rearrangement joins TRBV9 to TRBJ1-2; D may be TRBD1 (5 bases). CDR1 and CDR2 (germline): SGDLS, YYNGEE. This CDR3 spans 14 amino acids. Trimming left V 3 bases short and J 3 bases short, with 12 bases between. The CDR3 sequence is CASSAAGLDYGYTF. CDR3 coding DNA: TGTGCCAGCAGCGCTGCAGGGCTCGACTATGGCTACACCTTC. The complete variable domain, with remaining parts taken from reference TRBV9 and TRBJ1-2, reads DSGVTQTPKHLITATGQRVTLRCSPRSGDLSVYWYQQSLDQGLQFLIQYYNGEERAKGNILERFSAQQFPDLHSELNLSSLELGDSALYFCASSAAGLDYGYTFGSGTRLTVV.

The CDR3 coding sequence is TGTGCCAGCACCCAGACAGCGAACCAAGAGACCCAGTACTTC. This codes for CASTQTANQETQYF. The chain joins TRBV27 to TRBJ2-5; tentatively, D is TRBD1 (5 bases). This CDR3 spans 14 amino acids. Germline CDR1 reads MNHEY; CDR2 reads SMNVEV (reference sequence). Trimming took 7 bases from V and 0 from J, leaving 12 bases between them.

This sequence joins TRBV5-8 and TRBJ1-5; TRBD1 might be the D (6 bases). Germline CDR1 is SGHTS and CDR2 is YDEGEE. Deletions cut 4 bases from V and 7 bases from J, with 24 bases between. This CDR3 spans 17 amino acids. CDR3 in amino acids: CASSGGWGGRFHQPQHF. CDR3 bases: TGTGCCAGCAGCGGAGGATGGGGGGGCCGGTTTCACCAGCCCCAGCATTTT.

The CDR3 coding sequence is TGTGCCACCAGCAGAGGAGGGGGCGGGTACAATGAGCAGTTCTTC. Translation: CATSRGGGGYNEQFF. This chain joins TRBV15 and TRBJ2-1; 7 bases match TRBD1. Germline CDR1 LNHNV, CDR2 YYDKDF (reference sequence). V trimming: 1 base; J trimming: 4 bases; junction bases outside the gene matches: 4. The CDR3 totals 15 residues. The full variable domain, its missing parts supplied by reference TRBV15 and TRBJ2-1, is DAMVIQNPRYQVTQFGKPVTLSCSQTLNHNVMYWYQQKSSQAPKLLFHYYDKDFNNEADTPDNFQSRRPNTSFCFLDIRSPGLGDTAMYLCATSRGGGGYNEQFFGPGTRLTVL.

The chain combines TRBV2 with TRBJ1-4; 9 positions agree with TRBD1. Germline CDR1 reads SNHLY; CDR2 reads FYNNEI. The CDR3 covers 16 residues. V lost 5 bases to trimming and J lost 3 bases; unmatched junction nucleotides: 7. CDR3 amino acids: CASSPDRQGANEKLFF. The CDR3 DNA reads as TGTGCCAGCAGTCCGGACCGACAGGGGGCTAATGAAAAACTGTTTTTT.

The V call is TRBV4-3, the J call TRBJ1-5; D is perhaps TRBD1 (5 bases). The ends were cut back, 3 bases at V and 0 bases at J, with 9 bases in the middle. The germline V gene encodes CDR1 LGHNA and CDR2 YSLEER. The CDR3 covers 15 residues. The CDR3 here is CASSHSRVSNQPQHF. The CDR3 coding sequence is TGCGCCAGCAGCCATTCCAGGGTTAGCAATCAGCCCCAGCATTTT.